This TCR beta chain is from a study of cytomegalovirus exposure and HLA in healthy donors. The overall study: There were 75 million to 95 million unique TCRs (from HLA-typed donors) in an early data release. In terms of ancestry, the Caucasian-associated cluster contained around four fifths of the 350 to 450 genotyped donors. Broader study findings: For most subjects, TCR beta sequences were reported to predict HLA-A and HLA-B alleles with accuracy. TCR beta chain V- and J-gene trimming was linked, in a later analysis, to a missense variant in DCLRE1C.

Germline V CDR1 and CDR2: MNHNY, SVGAGI (reference sequence). V was pared by 5 bases and J by 5 bases, with 6 bases between. The CDR3 extends over 11 amino acids. The PCR contained 60 Vbeta and 13 Jbeta primers. Clones were read by immunoSEQ multiplex PCR, and TCRdb kept only the in-frame ones, dropping some. This table has around 130,000 clones, approximately 80% appearing once. This clone was seen more than once but under ten times. What it recognizes is unknown. The sequence was obtained from a man aged 18 to 29 in good health and CMV-seronegative. The sample consisted of PBMCs. The rearrangement links TRBV6-6 to TRBJ1-1; perhaps TRBD1 as D (5 bases). The CDR3 reads CASSRQTEAFF. DNA of the CDR3: TGTGCCAGCAGTCGACAGACTGAAGCTTTCTTT.